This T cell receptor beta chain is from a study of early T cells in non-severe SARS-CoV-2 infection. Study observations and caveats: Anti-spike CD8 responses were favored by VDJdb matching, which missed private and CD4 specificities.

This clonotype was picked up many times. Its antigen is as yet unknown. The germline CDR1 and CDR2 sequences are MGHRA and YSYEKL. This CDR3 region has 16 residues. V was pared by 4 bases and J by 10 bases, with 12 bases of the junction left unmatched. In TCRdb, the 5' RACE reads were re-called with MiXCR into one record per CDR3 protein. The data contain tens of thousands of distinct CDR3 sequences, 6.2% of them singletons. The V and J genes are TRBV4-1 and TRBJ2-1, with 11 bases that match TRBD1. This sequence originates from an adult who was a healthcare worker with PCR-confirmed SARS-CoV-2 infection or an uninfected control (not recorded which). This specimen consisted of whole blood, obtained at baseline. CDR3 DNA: TGCGCCAGCAGCCCGCCCGGGACAGGGGGTACTGGGGAGCAGTTCTTC. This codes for CASSPPGTGGTGEQFF.